This T cell receptor (beta chain) was retrieved from a study of shared clonotypes between healthy human individuals. Whole-study context: Every donor yielded three CD4 naive, three CD4 memory, two CD8 naive and one CD8 memory plate. Study findings and constraints: Limited genetic and exposure-history diversity came from having few donors. The authors sampled blood alone, and tissue repertoires likely differ.

Worth noting for this clone: Its antigen is not identified.

Libraries were prepared by immunoSEQ multiplex PCR; TCRdb keeps only in-frame clonotypes and omits some of them. The sample has around 1 million clones, around three quarters seen once; the top ten hold over 1.3%. The receptor's source is a man younger than 35 in good health. The sequencing input was memory CD4+ T cells sorted from blood. Subset denoted: CD45RA-negative fraction.

The CDR3 nucleotides read TGTGCCAGCAGGGACGGACACTTCACCTACAATGAGCAGTTCTTC. This sequence encodes CASRDGHFTYNEQFF. The chain uses TRBV6-1 and TRBJ2-1; the D gene is possibly TRBD1 (5 bases). CDR1 is MNHNS, CDR2 SASEGT, per germline. V was clipped by 6 bases and J by 2 bases, with 14 bases between them. This CDR3 has 15 residues.